A single sample is the source of the 27 T cell receptor beta chains below, sequenced in a study of blood T cells in healthy people across ages. It was with a sample-barcoded 5' primer and a J-beta primer mix that a second PCR of about 7 to 12 cycles was run. TCRdb recomputed calls from the 5' RACE reads with MiXCR, one row per CDR3 protein. The sample lists about 1 million distinct CDR3 sequences, 40% to 45% seen once, with approximately 19% in the top ten. Specimen: blood. Receptor source: an older woman in good health.

This clonotype showed up many times. The chain uses TRBV7-6 and TRBJ2-1; tentatively, D is TRBD1 (6 bases). Germline V gene data show CDR1 as SGHVS and CDR2 as FNYEAQ. With 5 bases removed from V and 0 bases from J, the gap between germline ends came to 14 bases. The length of the CDR3 is 16 residues. CDR3 sequence (DNA): TGTGCCAGCAGCCCCTGGGGCAGGGGCTCCTACAATGAGCAGTTCTTC. It yields the protein CASSPWGRGSYNEQFF.

This clonotype was seen just once. The chain is built from TRBV7-9 and TRBJ2-5; TRBD1 agrees at 8 bases. The CDR3 is made up of 13 amino acids. J lost 5 bases, V lost 8 bases, and 7 bases had no gene match. Germline CDR1 reads SEHNR; CDR2 reads FQNEAQ (reference sequence). CDR3 bases: TGTGCCAGCTTGGGACAGGCCCGGGAGACCCAGTACTTC. It translates to CASLGQARETQYF.

The chain has TRBV11-2 and TRBJ2-1; D gene uncertain. The V end lost 1 base, the J end lost 2 bases, and 15 bases lay between the germline ends. Germline assignment: CDR1 SGHAT and CDR2 FQNNGV. The CDR3 extends over 17 amino acids. The CDR3 coding sequence is TGTGCCAGCAGCTTAGCAGTTCGAATGGGGACCTACAATGAGCAGTTCTTC. It yields the protein CASSLAVRMGTYNEQFF.

Concerning this clonotype itself: This may arise from a read error, as a much more abundant clone is one base away. In DNA form, the CDR3 reads TGTGCCAGCATAGGGGAATGGGGGGGGACCCAGTACTTC. Encoded protein: CASIGEWGGTQYF. The J gene is TRBJ2-7, the V gene TRBV6-1; the match to TRBD2 covers 7 bases. The closer fit of TRBJ2-5 to the DNA end suggests the J call may be wrong. CDR3 size: 13 residues. Germline V gene lookup returns CDR1 MNHNS and CDR2 SASEGT.

In its sample, this clonotype was seen a few times. This chain joins TRBV9 and TRBJ2-6; D is undetermined. V lost 3 bases to trimming and J lost 1 base, with 8 bases between them. CDR1 is SGDLS, CDR2 YYNGEE, per germline. This CDR3 contains 15 residues. This CDR3 is CASSGSRSGANVLTF. As DNA, the CDR3 is TGTGCCAGCAGCGGCAGTAGGTCTGGGGCCAACGTCCTGACTTTC. Looking up the rest from reference TRBV9 and TRBJ2-6 gives the full variable domain: DSGVTQTPKHLITATGQRVTLRCSPRSGDLSVYWYQQSLDQGLQFLIQYYNGEERAKGNILERFSAQQFPDLHSELNLSSLELGDSALYFCASSGSRSGANVLTFGAGSRLTVL.

This clonotype came up a few times. V gene TRBV27 combines with J gene TRBJ2-7, with 8 bases that match TRBD1. This CDR3 region has 15 residues. Germline lookup yields CDR1 MNHEY and CDR2 SMNVEV (reference sequence). V lost 6 bases, J lost 4 bases, and 11 bases stayed unmatched. CDR3: CASSVNWGQAYEQYF. In nucleotides, the CDR3 is TGTGCCAGCAGCGTGAACTGGGGACAGGCGTACGAGCAGTACTTC.

A note on this clonotype: Its ends do not fully match the called genes, so a read error is possible. The chain recombines TRBV29-1 with TRBJ2-3; D may be TRBD2 (6 bases). The germline gives CDR1 SQVTM, CDR2 ANQGSEA. The CDR3 runs to 13 residues. The DNA of the CDR3 is TGCAGCGTCGGGACTGGACCAACAGAGACGCAGTATTTT. Its protein product is CSVGTGPTETQYF.

The CDR3 spells CSARDGAGARETQYF. The CDR3 DNA sequence: TGCAGTGCTAGAGATGGTGCGGGGGCCCGAGAGACCCAGTACTTC. The V gene is TRBV20-1, the J gene TRBJ2-5; D may be TRBD2 (7 bases). Trimming left V 0 bases short and J 4 bases short, with 15 bases between. This CDR3 has 15 residues. CDR1 and CDR2 (germline): DFQATT, SNEGSKA (reference sequence).

Worth noting for this clonotype: A much bigger clone sits one base away, suggesting this may be a read error. The rearrangement joins TRBV15 to TRBJ2-4; D call uncertain. The ends were cut back, 1 base at V and 0 bases at J, with 4 bases in the middle. The CDR3 has 14 amino acids. CDR1 LNHNV and CDR2 YYDKDF come from the germline V gene (reference sequence). The CDR3 DNA reads as TGTGCCACCAGCAGAGGGGTAGCCAAAAACATTCAGTACTTC. Its translation: CATSRGVAKNIQYF.

DNA for the CDR3: TGTGCCAGCAGTTACTCAGCGAGGGTTGAAGCTTTCTTT. Amino acid sequence: CASSYSARVEAFF. V gene TRBV6-5 combines with J gene TRBJ1-1; no clear D. V dropped 0 bases and J dropped 7 bases, with 9 bases sitting between them. CDR1 MNHEY and CDR2 SVGAGI come from the germline V gene. CDR3 length: 13 amino acids.

This clonotype was seen a few times. The chain combines TRBV4-1 with TRBJ2-7, with D perhaps given as TRBD1 or TRBD2 (6 bases each). The better agreement between TRBJ2-4 and the DNA end casts doubt on the J call. Germline assignment: CDR1 MGHRA and CDR2 YSYEKL. The CDR3 spans 16 residues. The CDR3 is CASSQEEGGSKNIQYF. Written as DNA, the CDR3 is TGCGCCAGCAGCCAAGAGGAGGGGGGCTCCAAAAACATTCAGTACTTC.

V gene TRBV20-1 combines with J gene TRBJ2-5; D possibly corresponds to TRBD2 (7 bases). V dropped 1 base and J dropped 5 bases, with 11 bases sitting between them. The CDR3 is made up of 13 amino acids. In germline, CDR1 is DFQATT, CDR2 SNEGSKA (reference sequence). The CDR3 reads CSARGGGWETQYF. CDR3 DNA sequence: TGCAGTGCTAGAGGGGGGGGCTGGGAGACCCAGTACTTC.

The rearrangement joins TRBV20-1 to TRBJ2-1; 9 positions agree with TRBD1. The CDR3 is 17 amino acids. With 3 bases clipped from V and 13 bases from J, the junction kept 22 bases outside the gene matches. Germline loops: CDR1 DFQATT, CDR2 SNEGSKA (reference sequence). The CDR3 sequence is CSASSHLTGGIFETQFF. CDR3 DNA: TGCAGTGCTAGCTCTCATCTGACAGGGGGGATTTTTGAGACCCAGTTCTTC.

The gene calls are TRBV27 and TRBJ2-1; 7 bases map to TRBD1. The CDR3 is 15 residues long. Germline CDR1 reads MNHEY; CDR2 reads SMNVEV (reference sequence). V lost 7 bases, J lost 5 bases, and 11 bases stayed unmatched. CDR3 in DNA: TGTGCCAGCACGACCGGGACAGTGGTTCACAATGAGCAGTTCTTC. Translated: CASTTGTVVHNEQFF.

The V gene is TRBV24-1, the J gene TRBJ2-7; a weak D match, TRBD2 (6 bases). From germline, CDR1 is KGHDR and CDR2 SFDVKD. V dropped 10 bases and J dropped 3 bases, with 18 bases sitting between them. There are 14 residues in the CDR3. The CDR3 protein is CATEIADGGYEQYF. In DNA form, the CDR3 reads TGTGCCACGGAGATAGCGGACGGGGGCTACGAGCAGTACTTC.

The chain uses TRBV12-3 or TRBV12-4 and TRBJ2-7; D uncertain. The CDR3 totals 13 residues. The V and J ends lost 4 bases and 1 base respectively, with 8 bases between them. CDR3 sequence: CASSYHGSYEQYF. CDR3 DNA sequence: TGTGCCAGCAGTTATCACGGTTCCTACGAGCAGTACTTC.

J is TRBJ2-6 and V is TRBV29-1; D may match TRBD1 or TRBD2 (5 bases each). The germline CDR1 and CDR2 sequences are SQVTM and ANQGSEA. The V and J ends lost 4 bases and 0 bases respectively, with 10 bases between them. The CDR3 has 15 residues. The CDR3 region has the DNA TGCAGCGTTGCCTCGGGGCGCTCTGGGGCCAACGTCCTGACTTTC. Translation: CSVASGRSGANVLTF.

V and J are TRBV13 and TRBJ1-2; TRBD1 aligns across 7 bases. CDR3 length: 13 amino acids. V trimming: 5 bases; J trimming: 5 bases; junction bases outside the gene matches: 5. Germline values: CDR1 PRHDT, CDR2 FYEKMQ (reference sequence). Here the CDR3 DNA reads TGTGCCAGCAGCAAAGGGACAGCTTATGGCTACACCTTC. Translating gives CASSKGTAYGYTF.

The rearrangement uses TRBV3-1 and TRBJ2-7; 9 bases fit TRBD2. CDR3 length: 15 amino acids. Germline CDR1 LGHDT, CDR2 YNNKEL (reference sequence). The V and J ends lost 5 bases and 6 bases, in that order; junction bases with no gene match: 11. The CDR3 region has the DNA TGTGCCAGCAGCACCAATGCAGCGGGAGGTGGCGAGCAGTACTTC. Encoded protein: CASSTNAAGGGEQYF.

V is TRBV13 and J is TRBJ1-1; D is possibly TRBD1 (5 bases). The CDR3 is 12 residues long. The V end lost 4 bases, the J end lost 11 bases, and 14 bases lay between the germline ends. Germline V lookup: CDR1 PRHDT, CDR2 FYEKMQ (reference sequence). The CDR3 is CASSSIGGGAFF. The CDR3 region has the DNA TGTGCCAGCAGCTCCATCGGGGGTGGGGCTTTCTTT.

CDR3 nucleotide sequence: TGTGCCAGCAGTCCACTGACCCACTACGAGCAGTACTTC. As protein: CASSPLTHYEQYF. The rearrangement links TRBV27 to TRBJ2-7; no firm D call. The CDR3 extends over 13 amino acids. The V end lost 5 bases, the J end lost 3 bases, and 11 bases lay between the germline ends. Per germline, CDR1 MNHEY and CDR2 SMNVEV (reference sequence).

This clonotype appeared many times. The V call is TRBV6-2 or TRBV6-3, the J call TRBJ2-5; 9 bases map to TRBD2. The V gene end was trimmed by 2 bases and the J gene end by 2 bases; junction bases not matched to a gene: 9. This CDR3 spans 17 amino acids. The germline CDR1 and CDR2 sequences are MNHEY and SVGEGT. The CDR3 region has the DNA TGTGCCAGCAGTTACCAGTTGGGCGGGAGGGATCAAGAGACCCAGTACTTC. It specifies CASSYQLGGRDQETQYF.

This clonotype was observed a few times. This chain connects TRBV28 to TRBJ2-1; a possible D gene is TRBD2 (7 bases). V was cut by 5 bases and J by 0 bases, with 14 bases left in between. CDR1 MDHEN and CDR2 SYDVKM come from the germline V gene. The CDR3 spans 16 residues. The CDR3 region has the DNA TGTGCCAGCAGTGGCTCGGGGGGCAGCTCCTACAATGAGCAGTTCTTC. It is translated as CASSGSGGSSYNEQFF.

This sequence joins TRBV20-1 and TRBJ2-3; TRBD1 matches 7 bases. From germline, CDR1 is DFQATT and CDR2 SNEGSKA (reference sequence). There are 13 residues in the CDR3. The CDR3 bases are TGCAGCTTCCAGGCAGGGGGTCCAGATACGCAGTATTTT. As protein: CSFQAGGPDTQYF.

This clonotype has a handful of counts. The chain is built from TRBV2 and TRBJ1-5; 7 bases fit TRBD1. V dropped 4 bases and J dropped 7; count of bases not matched to a gene: 10. In germline, CDR1 is SNHLY, CDR2 FYNNEI. The CDR3 covers 15 residues. CDR3 sequence reads: CASSGEGGKRQPQHF. The CDR3 DNA is TGTGCCAGCAGTGGGGAAGGGGGCAAGCGGCAGCCCCAGCATTTT.

A few counts support this clonotype. The chain employs TRBV6-5 and TRBJ2-1, with D perhaps matching TRBD2 (6 bases). V was pared by 0 bases and J by 7 bases, with 16 bases between. There are 16 residues in the CDR3. Germline V gene lookup returns CDR1 MNHEY and CDR2 SVGAGI. Written as DNA, the CDR3 is TGTGCCAGCAGTTACTCTGTGACTAGAGTCCAGAATGAGCAGTTCTTC. Protein sequence: CASSYSVTRVQNEQFF.

V and J are TRBV28 and TRBJ2-5, with TRBD1 as a possible D gene (6 bases). The CDR3 has 13 residues. The germline V and J ends were trimmed by 6 bases and 5 bases, with 13 bases remaining between them. Germline CDR1 and CDR2: MDHEN and SYDVKM. CDR3 protein: CASRRTGMETQYF. The CDR3 nucleotides read TGTGCCAGCAGGCGTACAGGGATGGAGACCCAGTACTTC.